This paragraph covers one TCR beta chain sequence. The source of the sample is a study of shared clonotypes between healthy human individuals. Data came from immunoSEQ multiplex PCR; TCRdb stores just in-frame clones and leaves some out. The sample carries fewer than 600,000 clones, 70% to 80% recorded once. V was clipped by 7 bases and J by 3 bases; unmatched bases: 7. CDR3 length equals 15 residues. Per germline, CDR1 SNHLY and CDR2 FYNNEI. This rearrangement joins TRBV2 to TRBJ1-4; TRBD1 matches 8 bases. Sequencing was performed on PBMCs. The sequence was collected from a woman aged 40 to 55 in good health. Some clones in this sample may be carry-over from other donors' samples. The CDR3 region is CASKTTGASNEKLFF. DNA for the CDR3: TGTGCCAGCAAGACGACAGGGGCGTCTAATGAAAAACTGTTTTTT.